This T cell receptor beta chain originates from a study of blood T cell repertoires in COVID-19 (TCRdb year 2020). About the full investigation: The collaborator samples originated in the United States, Italy and Spain and spanned the acute and convalescent phases of COVID-19. Where HLA class I and class II types were available, the types were taken from metadata supplied by the sample provider, not from assay-based typing. The dataset comprised deeply sampled blood TCRbeta repertoires from subjects exposed to, actively infected with, or recovered from COVID-19. The repertoires were released in a freely available public database intended as a resource for research on the immune response to SARS-CoV-2. The sample metadata nearly always contained a de-identified subject ID, COVID-19 status, age in years and sex. The prospective study material was composed of cDNA or gDNA derived from T cells, B-cell-depleted T cells, or PBMCs. The samples were drawn from two sources: the first 160 participants of the ongoing ImmuneRACE study, and 950 to 1,500 subjects contributed by 6 global collaborators. Study-wide conclusions, independent of this receptor: The quantity of clinical and demographic metadata differed by source and by participant and was supplied without curation.

Comment on this clone: The specificity of this receptor is unknown. Base qualities are not recorded, but no much larger clone differs from it by a single base.

Each collaborating institution followed its own protocols to collect whole blood in K2EDTA tubes. For TCRbeta analysis, collaborators shipped samples as frozen whole blood, isolated PBMCs, or DNA extracted from either of those sample types. Between the V and J ends, shortened by 0 bases and 6 bases respectively, the junction contains 9 bases. The germline V gene gives CDR1 as SNHLY and CDR2 as FYNNEI. The CDR3 goes from the cysteine to the phenylalanine over 14 residues. The CDR3 DNA has 42 bases and is translated from base 1. TCRbeta CDR3 regions were amplified from genomic DNA by means of the immunoSEQ Assay, a bias-controlled multiplex PCR. In the authors' own workflow: The number of nucleated cells in each sample was estimated from the amplification of reference gene primers within the assay. To quantify the absolute abundance of each unique TCRbeta CDR3 rearrangement, sequence reads were collapsed and filtered. For each sample, productive Simpson clonality was calculated as the square root of Simpson's diversity index over productive rearrangements. What TCRdb holds here is the immuneACCESS table cut down to in-frame rearrangements. Part of the clones is not present; checked against another copy, under half of the missing clones reflect an unresolved V gene, and the others are unexplained. From that table come the V and J calls and clone size; the DNA was used to work out D and trimming. This sample gives some 230,000 clones in total; around 84% of them show up just once. The ten largest clones represent about 0.91% of the sample.

Recombination joined TRBV2 with TRBJ1-5; 5 matching bases give a weak D call of TRBD1. Sequencing input: peripheral blood. The source of this sequence is a man between 35 and 55 years old with acute or convalescent COVID-19. The nucleotide sequence is given as TGTGCCAGCAGTGAAGCCCAGGGATCTCAGCCCCAGCATTTT. It specifies CASSEAQGSQPQHF.